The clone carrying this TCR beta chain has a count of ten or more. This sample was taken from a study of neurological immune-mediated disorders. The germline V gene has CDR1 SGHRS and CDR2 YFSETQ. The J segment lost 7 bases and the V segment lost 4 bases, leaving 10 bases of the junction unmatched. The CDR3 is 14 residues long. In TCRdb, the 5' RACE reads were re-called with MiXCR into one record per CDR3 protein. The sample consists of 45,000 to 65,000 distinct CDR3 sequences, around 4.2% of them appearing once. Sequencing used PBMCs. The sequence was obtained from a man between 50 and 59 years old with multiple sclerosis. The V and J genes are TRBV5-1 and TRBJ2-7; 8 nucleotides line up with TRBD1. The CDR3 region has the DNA TGCGCCAGCAGCCAAGGACAGGGATCGCTTGAGCAGTACTTC. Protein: CASSQGQGSLEQYF. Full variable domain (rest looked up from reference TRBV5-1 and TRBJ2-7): KAGVTQTPRYLIKTRGQQVTLSCSPISGHRSVSWYQQTPGQGLQFLFEYFSETQRNKGNFPGRFSGRQFSNSRSEMNVSTLELGDSALYLCASSQGQGSLEQYFGPGTRLTVT.